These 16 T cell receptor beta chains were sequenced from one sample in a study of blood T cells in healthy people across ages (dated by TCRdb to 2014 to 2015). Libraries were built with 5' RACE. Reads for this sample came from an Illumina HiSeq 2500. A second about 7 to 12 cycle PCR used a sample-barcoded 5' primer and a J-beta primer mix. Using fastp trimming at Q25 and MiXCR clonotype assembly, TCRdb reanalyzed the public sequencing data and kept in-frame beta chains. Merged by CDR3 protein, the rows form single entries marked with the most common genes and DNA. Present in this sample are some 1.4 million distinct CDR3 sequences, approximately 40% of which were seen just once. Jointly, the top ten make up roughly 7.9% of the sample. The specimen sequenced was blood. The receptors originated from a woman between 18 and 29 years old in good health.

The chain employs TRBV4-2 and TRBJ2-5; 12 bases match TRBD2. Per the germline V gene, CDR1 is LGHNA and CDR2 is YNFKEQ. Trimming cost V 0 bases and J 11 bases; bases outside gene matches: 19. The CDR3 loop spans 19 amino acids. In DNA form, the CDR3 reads TGTGCCAGCAGCCAAGATCGGCTAGCGGGAGGGCCCCCCTACAATGAGCAGTACTTC. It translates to CASSQDRLAGGPPYNEQYF.

This CDR3 reads CASSYRDGGYTF. DNA of the CDR3: TGTGCCAGCAGTTACAGGGATGGCGGCTACACCTTC. V gene TRBV6-6 combines with J gene TRBJ1-2; D remains unclear. The CDR3 contains 12 residues. V was clipped by 2 bases and J by 8 bases, with 9 bases between them. Germline loops: CDR1 MNHNY, CDR2 SVGAGI (reference sequence).

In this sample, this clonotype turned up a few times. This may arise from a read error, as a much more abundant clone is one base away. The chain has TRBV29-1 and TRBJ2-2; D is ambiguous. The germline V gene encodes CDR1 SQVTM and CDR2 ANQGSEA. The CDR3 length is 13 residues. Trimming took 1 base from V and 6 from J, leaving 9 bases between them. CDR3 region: CSVEGLSSGELFF. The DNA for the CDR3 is TGCAGCGTTGAAGGTTTGAGCTCCGGGGAGCTGTTTTTT.

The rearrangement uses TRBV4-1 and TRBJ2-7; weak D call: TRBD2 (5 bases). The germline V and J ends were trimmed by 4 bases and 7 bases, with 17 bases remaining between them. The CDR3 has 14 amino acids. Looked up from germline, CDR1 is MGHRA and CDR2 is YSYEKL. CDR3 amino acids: CASSLEERGEEQYF. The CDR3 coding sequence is TGCGCCAGCAGCCTAGAGGAACGGGGAGAGGAGCAGTACTTC.

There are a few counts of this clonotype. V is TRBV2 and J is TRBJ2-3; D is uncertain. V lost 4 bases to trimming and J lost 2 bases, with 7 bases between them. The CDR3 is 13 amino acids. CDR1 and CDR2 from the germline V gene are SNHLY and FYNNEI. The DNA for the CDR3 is TGTGCCAGCAGTGGGTCGCTCACAGATACGCAGTATTTT. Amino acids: CASSGSLTDTQYF. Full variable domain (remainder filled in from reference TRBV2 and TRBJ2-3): EPEVTQTPSHQVTQMGQEVILRCVPISNHLYFYWYRQILGQKVEFLVSFYNNEISEKSEIFDDQFSVERPDGSNFTLKIRSTKLEDSAMYFCASSGSLTDTQYFGPGTRLTVL.

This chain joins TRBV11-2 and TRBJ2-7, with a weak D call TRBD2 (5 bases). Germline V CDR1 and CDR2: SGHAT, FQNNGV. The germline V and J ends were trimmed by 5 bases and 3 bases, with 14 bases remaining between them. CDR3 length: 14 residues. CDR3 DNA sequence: TGTGCCAGCAGCCGTAGTCCGGGATACTACGAGCAGTACTTC. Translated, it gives CASSRSPGYYEQYF.

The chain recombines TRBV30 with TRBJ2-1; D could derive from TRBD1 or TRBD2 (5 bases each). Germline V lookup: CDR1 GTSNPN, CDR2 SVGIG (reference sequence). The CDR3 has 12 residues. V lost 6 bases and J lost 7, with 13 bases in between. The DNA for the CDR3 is TGTGCCTGCCGGGACGTTACTAATGAGCAGTTCTTC. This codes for CACRDVTNEQFF.

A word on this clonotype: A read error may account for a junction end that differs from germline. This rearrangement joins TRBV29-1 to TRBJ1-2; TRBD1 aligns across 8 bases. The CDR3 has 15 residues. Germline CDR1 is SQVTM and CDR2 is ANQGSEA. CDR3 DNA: TGCAGCGCTGAAGATACTGGGACAGGCCTCTATGGCTACACCTTC. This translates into CSAEDTGTGLYGYTF.

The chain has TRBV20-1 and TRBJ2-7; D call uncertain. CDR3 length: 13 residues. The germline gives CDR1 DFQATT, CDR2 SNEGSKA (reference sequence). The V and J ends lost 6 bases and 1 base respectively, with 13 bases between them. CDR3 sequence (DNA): TGCAGTGCCAACACTCGGAATTCCTACGAGCAGTACTTC. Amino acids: CSANTRNSYEQYF.

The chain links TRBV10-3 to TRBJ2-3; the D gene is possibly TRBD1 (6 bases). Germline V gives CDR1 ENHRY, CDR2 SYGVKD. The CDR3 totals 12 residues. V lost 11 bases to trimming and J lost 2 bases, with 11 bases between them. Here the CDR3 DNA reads TGTGCCGTTTCAGGGGACACAGATACGCAGTATTTT. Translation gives CAVSGDTDTQYF.

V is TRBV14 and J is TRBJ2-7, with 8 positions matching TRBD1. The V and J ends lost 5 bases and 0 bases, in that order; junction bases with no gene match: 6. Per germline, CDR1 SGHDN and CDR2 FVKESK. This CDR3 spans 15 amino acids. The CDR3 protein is CASSGRDRPSYEQYF. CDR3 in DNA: TGTGCCAGCAGCGGCCGGGACAGGCCCTCCTACGAGCAGTACTTC.

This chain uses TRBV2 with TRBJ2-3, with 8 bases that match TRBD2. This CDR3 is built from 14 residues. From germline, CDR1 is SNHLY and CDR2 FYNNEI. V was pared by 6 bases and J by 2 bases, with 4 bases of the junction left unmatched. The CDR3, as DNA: TGTGCCAGCAGGGGACTAGTCTCCACAGATACGCAGTATTTT. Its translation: CASRGLVSTDTQYF.

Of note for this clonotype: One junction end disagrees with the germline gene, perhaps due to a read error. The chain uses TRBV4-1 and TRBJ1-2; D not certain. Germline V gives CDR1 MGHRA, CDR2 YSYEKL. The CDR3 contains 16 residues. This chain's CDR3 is CASNQDRQAINYGYTF. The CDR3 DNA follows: TGCGCCAGCAACCAAGATCGGCAGGCGATTAACTATGGCTACACCTTC.

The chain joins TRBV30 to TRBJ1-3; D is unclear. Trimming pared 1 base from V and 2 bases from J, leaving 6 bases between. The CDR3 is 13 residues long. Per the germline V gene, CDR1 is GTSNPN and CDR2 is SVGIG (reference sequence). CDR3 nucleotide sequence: TGTGCCTGGAGTGATTATACTGGAAACACCATATATTTT. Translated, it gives CAWSDYTGNTIYF.

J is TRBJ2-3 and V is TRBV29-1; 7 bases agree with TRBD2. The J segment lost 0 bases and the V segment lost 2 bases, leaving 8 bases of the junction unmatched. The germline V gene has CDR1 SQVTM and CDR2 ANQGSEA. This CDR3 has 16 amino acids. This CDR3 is CSVERGDERSTDTQYF. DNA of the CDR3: TGCAGCGTTGAACGGGGGGACGAGCGGAGCACAGATACGCAGTATTTT.

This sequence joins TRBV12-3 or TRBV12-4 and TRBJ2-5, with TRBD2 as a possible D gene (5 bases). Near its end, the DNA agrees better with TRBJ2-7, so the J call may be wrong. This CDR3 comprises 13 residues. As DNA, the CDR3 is TGTGCCAGCAGTGCAACTAGTAAAGGCGAGCAGTACTTC. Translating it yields CASSATSKGEQYF.